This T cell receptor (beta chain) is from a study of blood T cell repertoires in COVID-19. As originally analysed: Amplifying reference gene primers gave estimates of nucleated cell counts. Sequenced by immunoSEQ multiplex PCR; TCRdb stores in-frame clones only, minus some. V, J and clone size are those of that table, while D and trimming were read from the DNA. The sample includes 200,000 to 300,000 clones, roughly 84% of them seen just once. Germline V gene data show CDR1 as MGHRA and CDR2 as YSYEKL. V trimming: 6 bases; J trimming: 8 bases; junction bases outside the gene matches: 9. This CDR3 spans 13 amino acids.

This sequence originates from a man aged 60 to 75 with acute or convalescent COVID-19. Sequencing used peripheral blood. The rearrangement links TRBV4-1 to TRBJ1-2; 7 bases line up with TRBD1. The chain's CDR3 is CASRPTGRSGYTF. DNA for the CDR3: TGCGCCAGCAGGCCGACAGGGCGGTCAGGCTACACCTTC.